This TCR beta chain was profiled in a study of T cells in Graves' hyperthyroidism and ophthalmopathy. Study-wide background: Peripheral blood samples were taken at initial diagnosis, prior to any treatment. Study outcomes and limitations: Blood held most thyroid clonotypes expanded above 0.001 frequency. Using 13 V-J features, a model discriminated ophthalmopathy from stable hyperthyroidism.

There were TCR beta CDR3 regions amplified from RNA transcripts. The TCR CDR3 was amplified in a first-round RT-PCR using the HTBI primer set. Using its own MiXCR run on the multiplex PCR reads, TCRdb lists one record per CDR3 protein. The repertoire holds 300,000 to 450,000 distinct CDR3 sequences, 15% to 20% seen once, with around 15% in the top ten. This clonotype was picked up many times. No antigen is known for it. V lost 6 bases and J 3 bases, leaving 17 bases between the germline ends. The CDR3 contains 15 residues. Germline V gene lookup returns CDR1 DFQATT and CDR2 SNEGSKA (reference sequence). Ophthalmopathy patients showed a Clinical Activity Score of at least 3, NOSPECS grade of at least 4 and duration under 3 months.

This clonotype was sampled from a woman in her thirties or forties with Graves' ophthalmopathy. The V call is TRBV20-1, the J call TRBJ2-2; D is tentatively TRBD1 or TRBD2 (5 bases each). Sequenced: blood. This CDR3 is CSAPGTPDDTGELFF. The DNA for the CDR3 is TGCAGTGCCCCCGGGACCCCCGACGACACCGGGGAGCTGTTTTTT.